This section outlines one T cell receptor beta chain sequence together with its context. Its antigen is not known. These data are taken from a study of radiotherapy plus CTLA-4 blockade in lung cancer. Trimming took 0 bases from V and 3 from J, leaving 16 bases between them. The germline V gene has CDR1 SGHRS and CDR2 YFSETQ. The CDR3 spans 16 residues. Only in-frame clones appear in the TCRdb table, and some are missing; sequencing was by immunoSEQ multiplex PCR. The sample comprises about 110,000 clones, 70% to 85% of which are singletons, and approximately 3.5% rests with the top ten. Overall study findings and caveats: Blood saw expansion of tumor-derived TCR clones after radiotherapy plus ipilimumab.

The source of this sequence is a human donor with non-small cell lung cancer that progressed on radiotherapy plus ipilimumab. Some clones in this sample may be carry-over from other donors' samples. The source material was peripheral blood, sampled from a patient treated with radiotherapy plus ipilimumab. The chain combines TRBV5-1 with TRBJ2-7; the D gene is possibly TRBD1 (6 bases). This chain's CDR3 is CASSLGTGTEIYEQYF. CDR3 DNA sequence: TGCGCCAGCAGCTTGGGTACAGGGACGGAGATCTACGAGCAGTACTTC.